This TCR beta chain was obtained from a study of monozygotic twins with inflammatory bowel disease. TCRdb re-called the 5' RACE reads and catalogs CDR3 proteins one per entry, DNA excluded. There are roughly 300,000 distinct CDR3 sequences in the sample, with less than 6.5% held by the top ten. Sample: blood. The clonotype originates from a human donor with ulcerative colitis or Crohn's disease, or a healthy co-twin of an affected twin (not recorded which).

This CDR3 reads CASSLAGQGTDTQYF. The chain links TRBV5-1 to TRBJ2-3; TCRdb gives TRBD1 as the D gene, but with no DNA this cannot be confirmed. This CDR3 comprises 15 residues. Germline V lookup: CDR1 SGHRS, CDR2 YFSETQ. Looking up the rest from reference TRBV5-1 and TRBJ2-3 gives the full variable domain: KAGVTQTPRYLIKTRGQQVTLSCSPISGHRSVSWYQQTPGQGLQFLFEYFSETQRNKGNFPGRFSGRQFSNSRSEMNVSTLELGDSALYLCASSLAGQGTDTQYFGPGTRLTVL.